These 15 T cell receptor beta chains were all obtained from the same sample, sequenced in a study of HIV-infected patients and healthy controls. cDNA was made from 500 ng RNA using alpha and beta constant primers. Separate chain-specific third strand synthesis with multiplexing indices produced the alpha and beta libraries. TCRdb analysed the 5' RACE reads with MiXCR anew, one entry per CDR3 protein. The sample holds approximately 7,000 distinct CDR3 sequences, about a tenth seen once. The repertoire came from unfractionated whole blood and reflected all unsorted peripheral T cells. The starting material was blood, obtained before antiretroviral therapy. Receptor source: an adult with HIV infection.

This clonotype was detected only once. This chain links TRBV5-1 with TRBJ1-1, with a weak D call TRBD1 (5 bases). The CDR3 is made up of 14 amino acids. Germline V gives CDR1 SGHRS, CDR2 YFSETQ. The germline V and J ends were trimmed by 4 bases and 1 base, with 11 bases remaining between them. The DNA of the CDR3 is TGCGCCAGCAGCATGGGACGGCCGAACACTGAAGCTTTCTTT. Translating gives CASSMGRPNTEAFF. Supplemented by reference TRBV5-1 and TRBJ1-1, the full variable domain reads KAGVTQTPRYLIKTRGQQVTLSCSPISGHRSVSWYQQTPGQGLQFLFEYFSETQRNKGNFPGRFSGRQFSNSRSEMNVSTLELGDSALYLCASSMGRPNTEAFFGQGTRLTVV.

This clonotype was seen many times. The chain employs TRBV10-3 and TRBJ2-3; 9 bases agree with TRBD2. This CDR3 contains 13 residues. With V trimmed by 10 bases and J by 2 bases, 4 bases remained unmatched. Germline V lookup: CDR1 ENHRY, CDR2 SYGVKD. CDR3 nucleotides: TGTGCCACGAGACTAGCGGTCACAGATACGCAGTATTTT. Translating gives CATRLAVTDTQYF.

This clonotype showed up many times. The rearrangement links TRBV29-1 to TRBJ2-5; 11 bases line up with TRBD2. The CDR3 length is 16 residues. Germline V gene data show CDR1 as SQVTM and CDR2 as ANQGSEA. The V segment lost 0 bases and the J segment 4 bases; nucleotides outside the gene matches: 7. In DNA, the CDR3 is TGCAGCGTTGAAGAAGGTCTAGCGGGGGGTGGAGAGACCCAGTACTTC. This codes for CSVEEGLAGGGETQYF.

This clonotype occurred many times. This chain connects TRBV3-1 to TRBJ2-1; TRBD2 might be the D (6 bases). This CDR3 region has 16 residues. The germline V gene has CDR1 LGHDT and CDR2 YNNKEL (reference sequence). The germline V and J ends were trimmed by 3 bases and 5 bases, with 17 bases remaining between them. The CDR3 DNA reads as TGTGCCAGCAGCCACCCCTCGGGAGCAACCAACAATGAGCAGTTCTTC. This gives the protein CASSHPSGATNNEQFF.

Within the sample, this clonotype is medium-sized (0.01 to 0.1%). The CDR3 bases are TGTGCCAGCAGTTTGAATCTGGATGCTGAAGCTTTCTTT. This sequence encodes CASSLNLDAEAFF. This chain links TRBV28 with TRBJ1-1; D is unresolved. Trimming took 3 bases from V and 6 from J, leaving 11 bases between them. Germline V lookup: CDR1 MDHEN, CDR2 SYDVKM. The CDR3 has 13 residues.

By share, this clonotype counts as medium-sized (0.01 to 0.1%). This rearrangement joins TRBV30 to TRBJ1-2, with 7 bases matching TRBD1. The V and J ends lost 2 bases and 3 bases, in that order; junction bases with no gene match: 3. This CDR3 region has 13 residues. From germline, CDR1 is GTSNPN and CDR2 SVGIG (reference sequence). This CDR3 is CAWSKQGYYGYTF. The CDR3 coding sequence is TGTGCCTGGAGTAAACAGGGGTACTATGGCTACACCTTC.

This clonotype showed up many times. The genes are TRBV7-6 and TRBJ2-1, with D perhaps assigned TRBD1 or TRBD2 (5 bases each). The germline CDR1 and CDR2 sequences are SGHVS and FNYEAQ. The CDR3 sequence is 14 residues long. With 4 bases removed from V and 3 bases from J, the gap between germline ends came to 10 bases. The CDR3 bases are TGTGCCAGCAGCTCCCCTGGGGGCTACAATGAGCAGTTCTTC. It specifies CASSSPGGYNEQFF.

The chain links TRBV6-6 to TRBJ1-1; unclear D gene. The CDR3 has 12 residues. The germline V and J ends were trimmed by 6 bases and 3 bases, with 8 bases remaining between them. CDR1 and CDR2 from the germline V gene are MNHNY and SVGAGI (reference sequence). CDR3 in amino acids: CASRWGDTEAFF. The CDR3 coding sequence is TGTGCCAGCAGGTGGGGAGACACTGAAGCTTTCTTT.

This clonotype is deemed medium-sized. The chain couples TRBV5-1 to TRBJ2-1; D might be TRBD2 (6 bases). Trimming took 6 bases from V and 0 from J, leaving 13 bases between them. The CDR3 runs to 15 residues. Germline lookup yields CDR1 SGHRS and CDR2 YFSETQ. The CDR3 region is CASTGGAGSYNEQFF. In DNA, the CDR3 is TGCGCCAGCACTGGCGGGGCGGGCTCCTACAATGAGCAGTTCTTC.

The rearrangement links TRBV6-5 to TRBJ2-7; D possibly corresponds to TRBD2 (6 bases). The CDR3 sequence is 14 residues long. Per the germline V gene, CDR1 is MNHEY and CDR2 is SVGAGI. Trimming left V 4 bases short and J 1 base short, with 11 bases between. The CDR3 reads CASSFSSESYEQYF. Written as DNA, the CDR3 is TGTGCCAGCAGTTTCTCTAGCGAATCCTACGAGCAGTACTTC.

This clonotype qualifies as medium-sized. This chain connects TRBV25-1 to TRBJ2-1; no definite D call. The CDR3 has 14 amino acids. Germline assignment: CDR1 MGHDK and CDR2 SYGVNS. Trimming shortened V by 6 bases and J by 9 bases, and 18 bases separated the two germline ends. In nucleotides, the CDR3 is TGTGCCAGCAGCCGAGGCACCTCCTTAACTGAGCAGTTCTTC. This gives the protein CASSRGTSLTEQFF. Looking up the rest from reference TRBV25-1 and TRBJ2-1 gives the full variable domain: EADIYQTPRYLVIGTGKKITLECSQTMGHDKMYWYQQDPGMELHLIHYSYGVNSTEKGDLSSESTVSRIRTEHFPLTLESARPSHTSQYLCASSRGTSLTEQFFGPGTRLTVL.

This clonotype was counted many times. The chain has TRBV28 and TRBJ1-4; the D is unclear. Per the germline V gene, CDR1 is MDHEN and CDR2 is SYDVKM. The CDR3 consists of 11 residues. V lost 6 bases, J lost 4 bases, and 3 bases lay in between. The CDR3 spells CASSRNEKLFF. The CDR3 DNA is TGTGCCAGCAGCCGTAATGAAAAACTGTTTTTT.

Within the sample, this clonotype is medium-sized (0.01 to 0.1%). The chain employs TRBV7-9 and TRBJ2-7, with D unresolved. V lost 5 bases, J lost 7 bases, and 18 bases lay in between. Germline lookup yields CDR1 SEHNR and CDR2 FQNEAQ (reference sequence). This CDR3 region has 14 residues. The CDR3 region is CASSPPAAPREQYF. DNA for the CDR3: TGTGCCAGCAGCCCGCCCGCGGCTCCTAGGGAGCAGTACTTC.

This clonotype was counted at least ten times. The chain is built from TRBV2 and TRBJ1-4; no firm D call. Per germline, CDR1 SNHLY and CDR2 FYNNEI. Trimming took off 8 bases at V and 5 bases at J, with 18 bases between the two ends. CDR3 length: 15 amino acids. The CDR3 reads CASWAASVPNEKLFF. CDR3 nucleotides: TGTGCCAGCTGGGCAGCCTCCGTCCCCAATGAAAAACTGTTTTTT.

The V and J genes are TRBV12-3 or TRBV12-4 and TRBJ2-5; D might be TRBD2 (6 bases). The CDR3 totals 14 residues. Trimming shortened V by 5 bases and J by 1 base, and 11 bases separated the two germline ends. This chain's CDR3 is CASSAGIGQETQYF. The CDR3 bases are TGTGCCAGCAGTGCGGGGATCGGCCAAGAGACCCAGTACTTC.